This note documents a single T cell receptor (beta chain) sequence. Its specificity is not known. The CDR3 contains 14 residues. Germline CDR1 is LNHDA and CDR2 is SQIVND (reference sequence). The ends were cut back, 5 bases at V and 8 bases at J, with 16 bases in the middle. The sample belongs to a study of shared clonotypes between healthy human individuals. Study-level results: On the whole, naive subsets had larger estimated richness than memory subsets had. For naive CD4 cells, approximately 5% of clonotypes were shared across a handful of donors.

Produced via immunoSEQ multiplex PCR; TCRdb's table is partial and in-frame only. This sample has about 2,500,000 clones, with approximately 90% found just once. The chain couples TRBV19 to TRBJ2-1; D gene ambiguous. The sample consisted of naive CD4+ T cells sorted from blood. Subset of the sample: CD45RA+ positively selected. This sequence was found in a man aged 18 to 30 in good health. The CDR3, as DNA: TGTGCCAGTAGTCGCGTCCTAATTCTGGATGAGCAGTTCTTC. Translated: CASSRVLILDEQFF.